One and the same sample provided the 30 T cell receptor beta chains below, sequenced in a study of T cells in Graves' hyperthyroidism and ophthalmopathy. Amplification yielded TCR beta CDR3 regions, with RNA transcripts as the source. Initially, a first-round RT-PCR of the TCR CDR3 employed the HTBI primer set. Using its own MiXCR run on the multiplex PCR reads, TCRdb lists one record per CDR3 protein. Among more than 350,000 distinct CDR3 sequences listed, more than 14% were seen once. The sequencing sample was made of blood. Every receptor here comes from a woman under 40 with Graves' ophthalmopathy.

This clonotype has a count of ten or more. The rearrangement links TRBV11-2 to TRBJ2-7, with a possible D match to TRBD1 (5 bases). The germline CDR1 and CDR2 sequences are SGHAT and FQNNGV. The CDR3 loop spans 16 amino acids. The V end was cut by 2 bases, the J end by 0 bases, with 14 bases between. DNA for the CDR3: TGTGCCAGCAGCTTATCAAGGGGATACGGCTCCTACGAGCAGTACTTC. Residues: CASSLSRGYGSYEQYF. Full variable domain (outside the CDR3, taken from reference TRBV11-2 and TRBJ2-7): EAGVAQSPRYKIIEKRQSVAFWCNPISGHATLYWYQQILGQGPKLLIQFQNNGVVDDSQLPKDRFSAERLKGVDSTLKIQPAKLEDSAVYLCASSLSRGYGSYEQYFGPGTRLTVT.

The DNA of the CDR3 is TGTGCCAGCAGCTCGCGGGGAGACAGGACTAATGAAAAACTGTTTTTT. Translating gives CASSSRGDRTNEKLFF. This rearrangement joins TRBV11-1 to TRBJ1-4; the D gene is possibly TRBD1 (6 bases). The CDR3 runs to 16 residues. Germline V CDR1 and CDR2: SGHAT, FQDESV (reference sequence). The V gene lost 4 bases and the J gene lost 2 bases, with 14 bases spanning the gap.

At least ten counts were recorded for this clonotype. The chain couples TRBV28 to TRBJ1-2; no firm D call. Trimming removed 4 bases from V and 4 bases from J, with 10 bases in between. The germline CDR1 and CDR2 sequences are MDHEN and SYDVKM. This CDR3 region has 13 residues. CDR3 sequence reads: CASSSGSPYGYTF. The CDR3 DNA is TGTGCCAGCAGTTCCGGTTCGCCCTATGGCTACACCTTC.

This clonotype was observed at least ten times. The chain joins TRBV18 to TRBJ2-1; 9 nucleotides align to TRBD1. Germline lookup yields CDR1 KGHSH and CDR2 LQKENI. The CDR3 extends over 14 amino acids. V dropped 4 bases and J dropped 8; count of bases not matched to a gene: 6. CDR3 in DNA: TGTGCCAGCTCACGGGACAGGGATTTTTATGAGCAGTTCTTC. This gives the protein CASSRDRDFYEQFF.

This clonotype has ten or more counts. The chain joins TRBV18 to TRBJ2-3; TRBD1 agrees at 7 bases. CDR3 size: 15 residues. The V gene's germline CDR1 is KGHSH and CDR2 LQKENI. With 2 bases clipped from V and 2 bases from J, the junction kept 4 bases outside the gene matches. The CDR3 protein is CASSPSGTATDTQYF. CDR3 in DNA: TGTGCCAGCTCACCATCCGGGACAGCCACAGATACGCAGTATTTT.

V and J are TRBV5-4 and TRBJ2-3; D is undetermined. Trimming took 1 base from V and 3 from J, leaving 3 bases between them. This CDR3 comprises 12 residues. Germline V gene sequence: CDR1 SGHNT, CDR2 YYREEE (reference sequence). The CDR3 loop reads CASSLMTDTQYF. In DNA, the CDR3 is TGTGCCAGCAGCTTGATGACAGATACGCAGTATTTT.

This clonotype was counted many times. The chain combines TRBV6-1 with TRBJ2-1, with 7 bases matching TRBD2. The germline gives CDR1 MNHNS, CDR2 SASEGT. This CDR3 region has 17 residues. The trim removed 3 bases at V and 1 base at J, leaving 9 bases unmatched. The CDR3 DNA follows: TGTGCCAGCAGTGAGGTTTTGGGGGGGAGGTCCTACAATGAGCAGTTCTTC. It translates to CASSEVLGGRSYNEQFF.

This clonotype appeared a few times. J is TRBJ1-4 and V is TRBV5-1; 8 nucleotides agree with TRBD1. CDR1 is SGHRS, CDR2 YFSETQ, per germline. J lost 6 bases, V lost 6 bases, and 7 bases had no gene match. The length of the CDR3 is 14 residues. CDR3 nucleotides: TGCGCCAGCAAACAGGGGGAAGGTGATGAAAAACTGTTTTTT. This translates into CASKQGEGDEKLFF. Full variable domain (rest looked up from reference TRBV5-1 and TRBJ1-4): KAGVTQTPRYLIKTRGQQVTLSCSPISGHRSVSWYQQTPGQGLQFLFEYFSETQRNKGNFPGRFSGRQFSNSRSEMNVSTLELGDSALYLCASKQGEGDEKLFFGSGTQLSVL.

The chain recombines TRBV27 with TRBJ2-5; D is uncertain. Trimming removed 6 bases from V and 5 bases from J, with 10 bases in between. The CDR3 runs 12 residues. In germline, CDR1 is MNHEY, CDR2 SMNVEV (reference sequence). The CDR3 region has the DNA TGTGCCAGCAGGAGGATCGGCGAGACCCAGTACTTC. Its translation: CASRRIGETQYF.

This clonotype was seen at least ten times. The chain carries TRBV7-8 and TRBJ2-7; possibly TRBD1 or TRBD2 for D (6 bases each). Trimming removed 1 base at V and 2 bases at J, with 15 bases between. This CDR3 is built from 16 residues. Germline CDR1 SGHVS, CDR2 FQNEAQ. CDR3 nucleotide sequence: TGTGCCAGCAGCTTAGGGGGGATAGGGGGGACCTACGAGCAGTACTTC. Translated, it gives CASSLGGIGGTYEQYF.

This chain connects TRBV15 to TRBJ2-3; D is perhaps TRBD1 (5 bases). Trimming took 1 base from V and 2 from J, leaving 10 bases between them. The CDR3 spans 15 residues. Germline assignment: CDR1 LNHNV and CDR2 YYDKDF (reference sequence). CDR3 in DNA: TGTGCCACCAGCAGAGGACGGACATCCACAGATACGCAGTATTTT. This codes for CATSRGRTSTDTQYF.

This clonotype came up many times. As DNA, the CDR3 is TGTGCCAGCTCACGATCGGCTAGCGGGGGGACACAAGAGACCCAGTACTTC. Protein: CASSRSASGGTQETQYF. The chain couples TRBV18 to TRBJ2-5, with 11 bases lining up with TRBD2. V lost 4 bases to trimming and J lost 2 bases; unmatched junction nucleotides: 9. Germline V gene lookup returns CDR1 KGHSH and CDR2 LQKENI. The CDR3 length is 17 residues.

A word on this clonotype: Given a much more abundant clone one base away, this may be a read error. The chain employs TRBV20-1 and TRBJ2-1; D is unclear. The length of the CDR3 is 16 residues. Germline V lookup: CDR1 DFQATT, CDR2 SNEGSKA (reference sequence). The CDR3 DNA sequence: TGCAGTGCGGTAGACTCATCGGGCCGCTCCTACAATGAGCAGTCCTTC. Translated, it gives CSAVDSSGRSYNEQSF.

This clonotype showed up just once. One end of the junction does not line up with germline, which may come from a read error. The J gene is TRBJ2-5, the V gene TRBV11-3, with 10 bases that match TRBD1. The CDR3 consists of 15 residues. Per the germline V gene, CDR1 is SGHNT and CDR2 is YENEEA. CDR3 nucleotide sequence: TGTGCCAGCAGCCAGGGACAGGGGTCGGGAGAGCCCCAGTACTTC. Its translation is CASSQGQGSGEPQYF.

The table lists this clonotype with many counts. The chain carries TRBV6-1 and TRBJ2-7, with 8 bases identical to TRBD1. Trimming removed 6 bases from V and 1 base from J; junction bases left unmatched: 5. This CDR3 region has 14 residues. Germline CDR1 MNHNS, CDR2 SASEGT. As DNA, the CDR3 is TGTGCCAGCAGGTCAGGACAGGGTTCCTACGAGCAGTACTTC. Translation: CASRSGQGSYEQYF.

This clonotype appeared many times. The chain uses TRBV5-4 and TRBJ2-5; TRBD2 matches at 8 bases. Germline V CDR1 and CDR2: SGHNT, YYREEE (reference sequence). The ends lost 4 bases at V and 5 bases at J; junction bases unmatched: 4. The CDR3 loop spans 13 amino acids. CDR3 bases: TGTGCCAGCAGCGGCGGGGGGATGGAGACCCAGTACTTC. It is translated as CASSGGGMETQYF.

At least ten counts were recorded for this clonotype. The chain couples TRBV7-8 to TRBJ2-7, with TRBD1 matching over 9 bases. The ends lost 4 bases at V and 2 bases at J; junction bases unmatched: 12. CDR3 size: 17 residues. The germline V gene encodes CDR1 SGHVS and CDR2 FQNEAQ. The CDR3 loop is CASSSTKNRDRAYEQYF. The CDR3 bases are TGTGCCAGCAGCTCTACAAAAAACCGGGACAGGGCCTACGAGCAGTACTTC.

At least ten counts were recorded for this clonotype. The V call is TRBV6-1, the J call TRBJ1-6; D ambiguous. Germline V gives CDR1 MNHNS, CDR2 SASEGT. The CDR3 totals 14 residues. Trimming removed 7 bases from V and 9 bases from J, with 16 bases in between. CDR3 sequence reads: CASTEERLGSPLHF. CDR3 in DNA: TGTGCCAGCACCGAAGAAAGGTTAGGTTCACCCCTCCACTTT.

This clonotype has ten or more counts. CDR3 amino acids: CASSTRTSSNEQFF. DNA of the CDR3: TGTGCCAGCAGTACCCGGACTAGCTCCAATGAGCAGTTCTTC. The chain recombines TRBV6-2 or TRBV6-3 with TRBJ2-1, with 8 bases matching TRBD2. Per the germline V gene, CDR1 is MNHEY and CDR2 is SVGEGT. The CDR3 contains 14 residues. V trimming: 5 bases; J trimming: 6 bases; junction bases outside the gene matches: 6.

The V and J genes are TRBV27 and TRBJ2-2; D may be TRBD1 (5 bases). Germline V gene sequence: CDR1 MNHEY, CDR2 SMNVEV (reference sequence). CDR3 size: 13 residues. Trimming shortened V by 2 bases and J by 6 bases, and 7 bases separated the two germline ends. The CDR3 DNA is TGTGCCAGCAGTTTAGACAGACCCGGGGAGCTGTTTTTT. Its protein product is CASSLDRPGELFF.

V is TRBV9 and J is TRBJ1-2, with 9 bases that match TRBD1. Trimming at V came to 7 bases and at J to 8 bases, leaving 3 bases not matched to a gene. The CDR3 runs 11 residues. CDR1 is SGDLS, CDR2 YYNGEE, per germline. The DNA of the CDR3 is TGTGCCAGCGGGGGACAGGGCGGCTACACCTTC. It is translated as CASGGQGGYTF. The full variable domain, in which reference TRBV9 and TRBJ1-2 provide the parts outside the CDR3, is DSGVTQTPKHLITATGQRVTLRCSPRSGDLSVYWYQQSLDQGLQFLIQYYNGEERAKGNILERFSAQQFPDLHSELNLSSLELGDSALYFCASGGQGGYTFGSGTRLTVV.

The chain uses TRBV11-2 and TRBJ1-2, with 10 bases lining up with TRBD1. CDR1 and CDR2 from the germline V gene are SGHAT and FQNNGV. The V and J ends lost 5 bases and 3 bases, in that order; junction bases with no gene match: 6. The length of the CDR3 is 15 residues. The CDR3 DNA is TGTGCCAGCAGCCGAGATGGGACAGGGGACTATGGCTACACCTTC. Encoded protein: CASSRDGTGDYGYTF.

This clonotype was counted many times. The chain carries TRBV20-1 and TRBJ1-3; D is unresolved. CDR1 is DFQATT, CDR2 SNEGSKA, per germline (reference sequence). The V end was cut by 5 bases, the J end by 1 base, with 6 bases between. This CDR3 is built from 12 residues. DNA for the CDR3: TGCAGTGCTGGAGGATCTGGAAACACCATATATTTT. It codes for CSAGGSGNTIYF.

Of note for this clonotype: Given a much more abundant clone one base away, this may be a read error. This likely comes from a read error, as the CDR3 has no conserved phenylalanine or tryptophan at its end. The chain couples TRBV6-1 to TRBJ1-6; 10 nucleotides match TRBD1. The V segment lost 6 bases and the J segment 11 bases; nucleotides outside the gene matches: 4. The CDR3 covers 13 residues. Germline V CDR1 and CDR2: MNHNS, SASEGT. CDR3 DNA sequence: TGTGCCAGCAGGGGACAGGGGTCCACACCCCTCCACCTT. Translation: CASRGQGSTPLHL.

There are a few counts of this clonotype. It may be a read error: a sequence one base away is much more abundant. This chain connects TRBV30 to TRBJ1-2, with no clear D. The CDR3 extends over 11 amino acids. With 2 bases removed from V and 5 bases from J, the gap between germline ends came to 6 bases. In germline, CDR1 is GTSNPN, CDR2 SVGIG (reference sequence). Here the CDR3 DNA reads TGTGCCTGGAGTCCAGGATATGGCTACACCTTC. It yields the protein CAWSPGYGYTF.

This clonotype showed up many times. V gene TRBV10-3 combines with J gene TRBJ1-2; D is unclear. The ends were cut back, 6 bases at V and 7 bases at J, with 9 bases in the middle. The CDR3 covers 11 residues. Germline V gene lookup returns CDR1 ENHRY and CDR2 SYGVKD. The chain's CDR3 is CAIRLGAGYTF. In DNA form, the CDR3 reads TGTGCCATCAGACTAGGTGCTGGCTACACCTTC.

The chain is built from TRBV14 and TRBJ2-2, with 8 positions matching TRBD1. Germline-derived CDR1 and CDR2 are SGHDN and FVKESK. CDR3 length: 16 residues. Trimming at V came to 2 bases and at J to 4 bases, leaving 6 bases not matched to a gene. The CDR3 coding sequence is TGTGCCAGCAGCCAACGCCGGACAGGGTCCACCGGGGAGCTGTTTTTT. Translated: CASSQRRTGSTGELFF.

The CDR3 DNA reads as TGTGCCAGCAGCCAAGAGGTAGGCGGACAGGGGAACTCCTACGAGCAGTACTTC. Encoded protein: CASSQEVGGQGNSYEQYF. The V call is TRBV4-2, the J call TRBJ2-7, with 9 bases lining up with TRBD1. Looked up from germline, CDR1 is LGHNA and CDR2 is YNFKEQ. The CDR3 has 18 amino acids. Germline trimming cut 0 bases from V and 0 bases from J; bases unmatched to any gene: 9.

The chain uses TRBV5-1 and TRBJ2-6, with a possible D match to TRBD1 (5 bases). Germline CDR1 and CDR2: SGHRS and YFSETQ. The CDR3 length is 17 residues. V was cut by 0 bases and J by 0 bases, with 10 bases left in between. Here the CDR3 DNA reads TGCGCCAGCAGCTTGGAGGGGTGGGTCTCTGGGGCCAACGTCCTGACTTTC. Its protein product is CASSLEGWVSGANVLTF.

This clonotype was detected many times. The rearrangement joins TRBV27 to TRBJ1-4; maybe TRBD1 (5 bases). The germline CDR1 and CDR2 sequences are MNHEY and SMNVEV (reference sequence). Deletions cut 2 bases from V and 8 bases from J, with 15 bases between. The CDR3 spans 15 residues. CDR3 protein: CASSLGPGRREKLFF. The CDR3 DNA sequence: TGTGCCAGCAGTTTAGGGCCAGGGAGGAGGGAAAAACTGTTTTTT.